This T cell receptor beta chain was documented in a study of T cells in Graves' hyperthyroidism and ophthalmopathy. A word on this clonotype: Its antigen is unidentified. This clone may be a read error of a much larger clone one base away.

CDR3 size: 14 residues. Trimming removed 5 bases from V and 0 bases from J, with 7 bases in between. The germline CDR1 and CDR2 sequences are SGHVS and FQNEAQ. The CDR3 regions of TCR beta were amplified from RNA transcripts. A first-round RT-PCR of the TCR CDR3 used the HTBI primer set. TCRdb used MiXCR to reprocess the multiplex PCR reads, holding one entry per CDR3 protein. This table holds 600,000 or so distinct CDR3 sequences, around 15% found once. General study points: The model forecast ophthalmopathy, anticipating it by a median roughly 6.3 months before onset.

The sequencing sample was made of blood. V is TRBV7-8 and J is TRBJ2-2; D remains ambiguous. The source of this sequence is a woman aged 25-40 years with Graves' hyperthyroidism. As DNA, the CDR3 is TGTGCCAGCAGCGGAATAGCGAACACCGGGGAGCTGTTTTTT. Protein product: CASSGIANTGELFF.